The 5 T cell receptor beta chains below come from one sample, sequenced in a study of blood T cell repertoires in COVID-19. Data came from immunoSEQ multiplex PCR; TCRdb stores just in-frame clones and leaves some out. The profile shows roughly 230,000 clones, roughly 83% of them singletons. The sequenced sample consisted of peripheral blood. The receptors were sampled from a man in his forties with acute or convalescent COVID-19.

The chain employs TRBV9 and TRBJ1-2, with 7 bases matching TRBD1. CDR3 length equals 14 residues. The ends lost 7 bases at V and 8 bases at J; junction bases unmatched: 14. Germline assignment: CDR1 SGDLS and CDR2 YYNGEE. CDR3 sequence (DNA): TGTGCCAGCGGCGCGACAGGGACATACGGGGGCTACACCTTC. This sequence encodes CASGATGTYGGYTF. The variable domain in full, completed from reference TRBV9 and TRBJ1-2, reads DSGVTQTPKHLITATGQRVTLRCSPRSGDLSVYWYQQSLDQGLQFLIQYYNGEERAKGNILERFSAQQFPDLHSELNLSSLELGDSALYFCASGATGTYGGYTFGSGTRLTVV.

The V call is TRBV11-2, the J call TRBJ1-1, with 7 bases aligning to TRBD1. Germline assignment: CDR1 SGHAT and CDR2 FQNNGV. J gave up 8 bases and V 5 bases, and 11 bases lay outside the gene matches. The CDR3 spans 14 residues. The DNA for the CDR3 is TGTGCCAGCAGCAACGTCGGTCCGGGACAGGAAGCTTTCTTT. Translation gives CASSNVGPGQEAFF. Based on the CDR3 plus reference TRBV11-2 and TRBJ1-1, the full variable domain is EAGVAQSPRYKIIEKRQSVAFWCNPISGHATLYWYQQILGQGPKLLIQFQNNGVVDDSQLPKDRFSAERLKGVDSTLKIQPAKLEDSAVYLCASSNVGPGQEAFFGQGTRLTVV.

J is TRBJ2-1 and V is TRBV7-2; D call uncertain. Deletions cut 4 bases from V and 7 bases from J, with 17 bases between. In germline, CDR1 is SGHTA, CDR2 FQGNSA. CDR3 length equals 15 residues. As DNA, the CDR3 is TGTGCCAGCAGCTCCGTAGCTCCCCGTGGGAATGAGCAGTTCTTC. This encodes CASSSVAPRGNEQFF.

Regarding this clone: The same CDR3 can be traced to other DNA sequences in this sample. The V gene is TRBV6-4, the J gene TRBJ1-1; no clear D. V was cut by 0 bases and J by 1 base, with 9 bases left in between. The CDR3 is 15 amino acids. The V gene's germline CDR1 is MRHNA and CDR2 SNTAGT. CDR3 amino acids: CASSDSSRGNTEAFF. Written as DNA, the CDR3 is TGTGCCAGCAGTGACTCGAGTCGGGGGAACACTGAAGCTTTCTTT.

The J gene is TRBJ2-7, the V gene TRBV11-2; D possibly corresponds to TRBD1 (5 bases). From germline, CDR1 is SGHAT and CDR2 FQNNGV. The V and J ends lost 5 bases and 0 bases respectively, with 14 bases between them. This CDR3 spans 15 amino acids. The CDR3 protein is CASSHDSLSSYEQYF. For the CDR3, the DNA is TGTGCCAGCAGCCATGACAGCTTGAGCTCCTACGAGCAGTACTTC.